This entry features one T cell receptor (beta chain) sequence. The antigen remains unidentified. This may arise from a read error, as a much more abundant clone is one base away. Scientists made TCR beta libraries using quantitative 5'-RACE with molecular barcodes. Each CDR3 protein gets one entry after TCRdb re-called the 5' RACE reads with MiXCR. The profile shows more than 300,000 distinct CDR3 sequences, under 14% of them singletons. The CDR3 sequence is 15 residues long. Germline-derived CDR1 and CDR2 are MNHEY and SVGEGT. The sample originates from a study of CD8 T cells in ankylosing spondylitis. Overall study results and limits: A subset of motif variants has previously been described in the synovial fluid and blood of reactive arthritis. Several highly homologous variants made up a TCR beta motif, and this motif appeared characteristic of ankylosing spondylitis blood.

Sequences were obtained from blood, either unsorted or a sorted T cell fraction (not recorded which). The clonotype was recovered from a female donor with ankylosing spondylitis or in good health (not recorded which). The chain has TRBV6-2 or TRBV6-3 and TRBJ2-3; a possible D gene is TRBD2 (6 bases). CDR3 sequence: CANSSGLPAPDTQYF. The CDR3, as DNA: TGTGCCAACAGTTCGGGACTCCCTGCCCCAGATACGCAGTATTTT.